Following are 14 T cell receptor beta chains from one sample sequenced in a study of T cells in Graves' hyperthyroidism and ophthalmopathy. TCR beta CDR3 region amplification was performed from RNA transcripts. A first-round RT-PCR of the TCR CDR3 used the HTBI primer set. One entry per CDR3 protein, called by TCRdb with MiXCR from the multiplex PCR reads. Of 350,000 to 400,000 distinct CDR3 sequences listed, under 15% are singletons. Sequencing was carried out using blood. The receptor source for this set is a woman in her 30s with Graves' hyperthyroidism.

In the case of this clonotype: A much larger clone lies one base from this, so it may be a read error. The chain has TRBV2 and TRBJ2-2; D remains unclear. V shed 10 bases and J shed 3 bases, with 12 bases lying between them. The CDR3 contains 13 residues. CDR1 and CDR2 (germline): SNHLY, FYNNEI. The CDR3 region has the DNA TGTGCCAACAAACGATTGGACACCGGGGAGCTGTTTTTT. Its translation is CANKRLDTGELFF.

V gene TRBV25-1 combines with J gene TRBJ1-1; D perhaps matches TRBD1 (6 bases). Trimming pared 2 bases from V and 4 bases from J, leaving 14 bases between. Germline V gives CDR1 MGHDK, CDR2 SYGVNS. CDR3 length equals 15 residues. The CDR3 reads CASSEGGRVGTEAFF. The CDR3 region has the DNA TGTGCCAGCAGTGAAGGGGGCAGGGTGGGCACTGAAGCTTTCTTT.

This clonotype was detected a few times. As DNA, the CDR3 is TGTGCCAGCAGGGTCTCGGCGGGGAGCTCCTACAATGAGCAGTTCTTC. This encodes CASRVSAGSSYNEQFF. The chain couples TRBV27 to TRBJ2-1; TRBD2 might be the D (6 bases). The germline V gene has CDR1 MNHEY and CDR2 SMNVEV (reference sequence). V lost 6 bases, J lost 0 bases, and 15 bases lay in between. This CDR3 comprises 16 residues.

This clonotype was seen a handful of times. The V call is TRBV27, the J call TRBJ1-1; tentatively, D is TRBD1 (5 bases). Trimming shortened V by 1 base and J by 0 bases, and 15 bases separated the two germline ends. The CDR3 sequence is 17 residues long. Germline CDR1 and CDR2: MNHEY and SMNVEV (reference sequence). The CDR3 nucleotides are TGTGCCAGCAGTTTATTCAGGAAGGGGTCCATGAACACTGAAGCTTTCTTT. Translating it yields CASSLFRKGSMNTEAFF.

Only a few counts were recorded for this clonotype. V gene TRBV28 combines with J gene TRBJ1-2, with TRBD1 as a possible D gene (5 bases). With 6 bases removed from V and 3 bases from J, the gap between germline ends came to 20 bases. Germline CDR1 reads MDHEN; CDR2 reads SYDVKM. This CDR3 contains 16 residues. The CDR3 is CASSMGRGKADYGYTF. The CDR3 coding sequence is TGTGCCAGCAGCATGGGACGAGGAAAAGCAGACTATGGCTACACCTTC.

This clonotype was recorded a few times. The chain combines TRBV6-1 with TRBJ2-5; D ambiguous. Trimming pared 5 bases from V and 3 bases from J, leaving 22 bases between. Germline lookup yields CDR1 MNHNS and CDR2 SASEGT. The CDR3 runs to 17 residues. CDR3 nucleotides: TGTGCCAGCAGTTTACTGAGGACCGCGGACGGAAAAGAGACCCAGTACTTC. Protein product: CASSLLRTADGKETQYF.

This clonotype showed up just a few times. J is TRBJ2-5 and V is TRBV29-1; D is uncertain. Trimming pared 6 bases from V and 4 bases from J, leaving 12 bases between. Per germline, CDR1 SQVTM and CDR2 ANQGSEA. This CDR3 contains 12 residues. This chain's CDR3 is CSVLTLGETQYF. The CDR3 DNA follows: TGCAGCGTCTTGACGCTGGGAGAGACCCAGTACTTC.

A few counts support this clonotype. The gene calls are TRBV7-3 and TRBJ2-5; TRBD2 matches 7 bases. The CDR3 loop spans 15 amino acids. Trimming took 3 bases from V and 13 from J; bases not matched to a gene: 17. Germline loops: CDR1 SGHTA, CDR2 FQGTGA. The CDR3 here is CASSFSGPAGRAMYF. CDR3 in DNA: TGTGCCAGCAGCTTTTCGGGTCCGGCTGGGAGGGCCATGTACTTC.

This clonotype was counted many times. The rearrangement uses TRBV5-1 and TRBJ1-6; D unresolved. Trimming cost V 4 bases and J 7 bases, with 12 bases left between them. CDR3 size: 14 residues. Germline values: CDR1 SGHRS, CDR2 YFSETQ. CDR3 residues: CASSPQMDNSPLHF. The CDR3 DNA is TGCGCCAGCAGCCCGCAGATGGACAATTCACCCCTCCACTTT.

There are many counts of this clonotype. The chain joins TRBV27 to TRBJ2-5; possible D gene TRBD1, 5 bases. The CDR3 consists of 14 residues. V gave up 4 bases and J gave up 2 bases, with 11 bases separating them. Per germline, CDR1 MNHEY and CDR2 SMNVEV (reference sequence). The CDR3 DNA reads TGTGCCAGCAGTTCCCAAGGACATCAAGAGACCCAGTACTTC. Encoded protein: CASSSQGHQETQYF.

V usage is TRBV5-1 and J usage is TRBJ2-5; 13 nucleotides line up with TRBD2. V was clipped by 2 bases and J by 5 bases; unmatched bases: 3. The CDR3 spans 15 residues. The germline CDR1 and CDR2 sequences are SGHRS and YFSETQ. CDR3 in amino acids: CASSFGLAGVETQYF. In DNA, the CDR3 is TGCGCCAGCAGCTTTGGACTAGCGGGAGTGGAGACCCAGTACTTC.

V is TRBV7-9 and J is TRBJ2-7; perhaps TRBD1 as D (6 bases). The CDR3 extends over 12 amino acids. V lost 5 bases and J 3 bases, leaving 8 bases between the germline ends. Germline V gene data show CDR1 as SEHNR and CDR2 as FQNEAQ (reference sequence). The CDR3 nucleotides are TGTGCCAGCAGCAGGACAGACTACGAGCAGTACTTC. Protein: CASSRTDYEQYF.

This clonotype was recorded at least ten times. This chain uses TRBV2 with TRBJ2-7, with D possibly called TRBD1 or TRBD2 (6 bases each). Germline V gene sequence: CDR1 SNHLY, CDR2 FYNNEI. Between the trimmed V and J ends, which lost 7 bases and 5 bases, there was a span of 21 bases. CDR3 size: 15 residues. CDR3 amino acids: CASKGGVASYHEQYF. CDR3 in DNA: TGTGCCAGCAAGGGGGGAGTCGCCTCTTACCACGAGCAGTACTTC.

This clonotype was counted ten times or more. The chain carries TRBV5-1 and TRBJ1-5; possibly TRBD1 for D (5 bases). Trimming removed 2 bases from V and 5 bases from J, with 11 bases in between. The CDR3 has 14 residues. Germline V CDR1 and CDR2: SGHRS, YFSETQ. The CDR3 DNA follows: TGCGCCAGCAGCTTAAGGGGTGGGGATCAGCCCCAGCATTTT. It codes for CASSLRGGDQPQHF.